This T cell receptor beta chain was obtained from a study of blood T cell repertoires in COVID-19. Study overall: Specimens from acute and convalescent COVID-19 originated in the United States, Italy and Spain. T cells, B-cell-depleted T cells, or PBMCs provided the cDNA or gDNA that served as material.

In the source study's methods: Reference gene primer amplification gave nucleated cell count estimates. Sequencing used immunoSEQ multiplex PCR; TCRdb keeps in-frame clones, though not all of them. The D gene and trimming were derived from the DNA, and the V and J assignments and clone size from that table. The repertoire holds 160,000 or so clones, with 79% as singletons. The CDR3 spans 14 residues. Per the germline V gene, CDR1 is GTSNPN and CDR2 is SVGIG (reference sequence). Trimming removed 2 bases at V and 2 bases at J, with 11 bases between. This clonotype was sampled from a woman aged 55-70 years with COVID-19, enrolled during active disease. This chain uses TRBV30 with TRBJ2-3; D uncertain. Sequencing was done on a sample of peripheral blood. In DNA, the CDR3 is TGTGCCTGGAGTAATATAGCTTTCACAGATACGCAGTATTTT. Translating gives CAWSNIAFTDTQYF. The variable domain in full, with the rest retrieved from reference TRBV30 and TRBJ2-3, is SQTIHQWPATLVQPVGSPLSLECTVEGTSNPNLYWYRQAAGRGLQLLFYSVGIGQISSEVPQNLSASRPQDRQFILSSKKLLLSDSGFYLCAWSNIAFTDTQYFGPGTRLTVL.